These 21 T cell receptor beta chains came from one sample sequenced in a study of blood T cell repertoires in COVID-19. The data were produced by immunoSEQ multiplex PCR, yet TCRdb's version contains in-frame clones alone and is incomplete. The data hold around 150,000 clones, with around 86% observed a single time. The sample consisted of peripheral blood. All receptors come from a man in his fifties or sixties with active COVID-19.

The rearrangement uses TRBV10-1 and TRBJ2-7; the D gene is possibly TRBD1 (5 bases). CDR3 size: 12 residues. Germline V gene data show CDR1 as WNHNN and CDR2 as SYGVQD (reference sequence). Trimming took 6 bases from V and 3 from J, leaving 9 bases between them. The CDR3 DNA reads as TGCGCCAGCAGCGTGCAGGGCTACGAGCAGTACTTC. This codes for CASSVQGYEQYF.

The CDR3, as DNA: TGTGCCAGCACTAACCCGAACACCGGGGAGCTGTTTTTT. As protein: CASTNPNTGELFF. The chain uses TRBV12-3 or TRBV12-4 and TRBJ2-2; D unresolved. The CDR3 loop spans 13 amino acids. V lost 7 bases and J 0 bases, leaving 6 bases between the germline ends.

The chain couples TRBV5-6 to TRBJ2-7, with 7 bases identical to TRBD1. J gave up 4 bases and V 1 base, and 14 bases lay outside the gene matches. Germline V gene lookup returns CDR1 SGHDT and CDR2 YYEEEE. This CDR3 comprises 17 residues. The DNA of the CDR3 is TGTGCCAGCAGCTTGTGGCGTTGGGGGACAGCATCTTACGAGCAGTACTTC. It specifies CASSLWRWGTASYEQYF.

This clone was counted a few times. The chain links TRBV6-2 or TRBV6-3 to TRBJ2-5; 10 bases line up with TRBD1. The V segment lost 2 bases and the J segment 4 bases; nucleotides outside the gene matches: 10. Germline V gene data show CDR1 as MNHEY and CDR2 as SVGEGT. CDR3 length: 17 amino acids. The CDR3 spells CASSYPAGTGVRETQYF. The CDR3 DNA sequence: TGTGCCAGCAGTTACCCAGCGGGGACAGGGGTACGAGAGACCCAGTACTTC.

The count of this clone is one. This chain joins TRBV10-3 and TRBJ1-2; 9 nucleotides match TRBD1. Per the germline V gene, CDR1 is ENHRY and CDR2 is SYGVKD. The CDR3 loop spans 14 amino acids. V shed 11 bases, J shed 4 bases, and the junction held 11 bases outside the gene matches. CDR3 nucleotides: TGTGCCTCTAGGACAGGGGCGATGGGCTATGGCTACACCTTC. It yields the protein CASRTGAMGYGYTF.

V and J are TRBV7-2 and TRBJ2-3, with D perhaps TRBD2 (7 bases). The CDR3 is made up of 15 amino acids. Trimming took off 1 base at V and 2 bases at J, with 10 bases between the two ends. Germline CDR1 is SGHTA and CDR2 is FQGNSA. Here the CDR3 DNA reads TGTGCCAGCAGCTTAGGGGGGGGCAACACAGATACGCAGTATTTT. Amino acid sequence: CASSLGGGNTDTQYF. The variable domain in full, completed from reference TRBV7-2 and TRBJ2-3, reads GAGVSQSPSNKVTEKGKDVELRCDPISGHTALYWYRQSLGQGLEFLIYFQGNSAPDKSGLPSDRFSAERTGGSVSTLTIQRTQQEDSAVYLCASSLGGGNTDTQYFGPGTRLTVL.

The chain joins TRBV11-2 to TRBJ2-7, with 10 positions matching TRBD1. Germline V gene sequence: CDR1 SGHAT, CDR2 FQNNGV. The length of the CDR3 is 16 residues. V lost 0 bases, J lost 1 base, and 3 bases stayed unmatched. The CDR3, as DNA: TGTGCCAGCAGCTTAGACGACAGGGGGCCTTCCTACGAGCAGTACTTC. It yields the protein CASSLDDRGPSYEQYF.

V is TRBV7-9 and J is TRBJ2-3; D is possibly TRBD2 (6 bases). This CDR3 contains 15 residues. V lost 4 bases and J lost 1, with 12 bases in between. Germline CDR1 and CDR2: SEHNR and FQNEAQ (reference sequence). The CDR3 DNA reads as TGTGCCAGCAGCTGGGGGGTTCAGGGCACAGATACGCAGTATTTT. This codes for CASSWGVQGTDTQYF. The full variable domain, rest sourced from reference TRBV7-9 and TRBJ2-3, is DTGVSQNPRHKITKRGQNVTFRCDPISEHNRLYWYRQTLGQGPEFLTYFQNEAQLEKSRLLSDRFSAERPKGSFSTLEIQRTEQGDSAMYLCASSWGVQGTDTQYFGPGTRLTVL.

This chain connects TRBV6-5 to TRBJ2-2; 7 nucleotides agree with TRBD1. Germline CDR1 is MNHEY and CDR2 is SVGAGI. V lost 7 bases, J lost 0 bases, and 5 bases stayed unmatched. This CDR3 has 15 residues. The CDR3 here is CASTAGGANTGELFF. CDR3 nucleotides: TGTGCCAGCACTGCAGGGGGAGCGAACACCGGGGAGCTGTTTTTT.

This clone appeared a few times. The chain links TRBV5-1 to TRBJ1-2; 8 bases align to TRBD1. This CDR3 comprises 14 residues. Trimming cost V 2 bases and J 5 bases; bases outside gene matches: 5. Germline assignment: CDR1 SGHRS and CDR2 YFSETQ. CDR3 DNA sequence: TGCGCCAGCAGCTTATCGACAGGGGAATATGGCTACACCTTC. It specifies CASSLSTGEYGYTF.

The rearrangement uses TRBV4-3 and TRBJ1-6; D is unclear. Germline loops: CDR1 LGHNA, CDR2 YSLEER. V lost 3 bases to trimming and J lost 3 bases, with 12 bases between them. The CDR3 runs 16 residues. The CDR3 reads CASSQVWELYNSPLHF. As DNA, the CDR3 is TGCGCCAGCAGCCAGGTGTGGGAGCTCTATAATTCACCCCTCCACTTT.

The chain has TRBV18 and TRBJ2-1; possible D gene TRBD2, 5 bases. CDR1 KGHSH and CDR2 LQKENI come from the germline V gene. V dropped 3 bases and J dropped 5 bases, with 8 bases sitting between them. The CDR3 extends over 13 amino acids. The CDR3 sequence: CASSPARDNEQFF. DNA for the CDR3: TGTGCCAGCTCACCGGCGAGGGACAATGAGCAGTTCTTC.

V is TRBV5-8 and J is TRBJ1-6; 8 bases agree with TRBD1. Per the germline V gene, CDR1 is SGHTS and CDR2 is YDEGEE. This CDR3 contains 14 residues. Germline trimming cut 1 base from V and 9 bases from J; bases unmatched to any gene: 3. The CDR3 DNA follows: TGTGCCAGCAGCTTGCTGACAGGGGCTTCACCCCTCCACTTT. It is translated as CASSLLTGASPLHF. The whole variable domain, filled in from reference TRBV5-8 and TRBJ1-6, reads EAGVTQSPTHLIKTRGQQATLRCSPISGHTSVYWYQQALGLGLQFLLWYDEGEERNRGNFPPRFSGRQFPNYSSELNVNALELEDSALYLCASSLLTGASPLHFGNGTRLTVT.

The gene calls are TRBV11-1 and TRBJ2-5; 10 nucleotides agree with TRBD1. The CDR3 is 14 residues long. Germline CDR1 and CDR2: SGHAT and FQDESV (reference sequence). V trimming: 5 bases; J trimming: 3 bases; junction bases outside the gene matches: 3. CDR3 coding DNA: TGTGCCAGCAGCCTGGGACAGGGGAAAGAGACCCAGTACTTC. It yields the protein CASSLGQGKETQYF.

This chain uses TRBV5-5 with TRBJ1-1, with D maybe TRBD1 (5 bases). The germline V gene encodes CDR1 SGHKS and CDR2 YYEKEE (reference sequence). The CDR3 is 13 residues long. Trimming cost V 4 bases and J 5 bases, with 12 bases left between them. CDR3 in amino acids: CASSPGGGTEAFF. In nucleotides, the CDR3 is TGTGCCAGCAGCCCCGGGGGGGGGACTGAAGCTTTCTTT.

The V gene is TRBV30, the J gene TRBJ2-2; D is ambiguous. Germline values: CDR1 GTSNPN, CDR2 SVGIG (reference sequence). V was pared by 2 bases and J by 5 bases, with 3 bases between. The CDR3 spans 11 residues. The CDR3 loop reads CAWSSTGELFF. The CDR3 coding sequence is TGTGCCTGGAGTTCTACCGGGGAGCTGTTTTTT.

The chain couples TRBV5-5 to TRBJ2-6; TRBD1 might be the D (5 bases). Per germline, CDR1 SGHKS and CDR2 YYEKEE (reference sequence). CDR3 length: 18 amino acids. The V gene lost 0 bases and the J gene lost 0 bases, with 13 bases spanning the gap. In DNA form, the CDR3 reads TGTGCCAGCAGCTTGGGCAGGGCCTTCACCTCTGGGGCCAACGTCCTGACTTTC. Its protein product is CASSLGRAFTSGANVLTF. Full variable domain (rest looked up from reference TRBV5-5 and TRBJ2-6): DAGVTQSPTHLIKTRGQQVTLRCSPISGHKSVSWYQQVLGQGPQFIFQYYEKEERGRGNFPDRFSARQFPNYSSELNVNALLLGDSALYLCASSLGRAFTSGANVLTFGAGSRLTVL.

The chain has TRBV5-1 and TRBJ2-1; perhaps TRBD1 as D (8 bases). This CDR3 has 16 amino acids. Germline CDR1 SGHRS, CDR2 YFSETQ. Trimming shortened V by 4 bases and J by 0 bases, and 14 bases separated the two germline ends. For the CDR3, the DNA is TGCGCCAGCAGCACAGGGGGGGCCCTCTCCTACAATGAGCAGTTCTTC. Translation: CASSTGGALSYNEQFF.

The rearrangement joins TRBV6-5 to TRBJ2-3, with D possibly matching TRBD2 (7 bases). The CDR3 loop spans 12 amino acids. Trimming took 7 bases from V and 6 from J, leaving 11 bases between them. Germline V gives CDR1 MNHEY, CDR2 SVGAGI. CDR3 in DNA: TGTGCCAGCAAAAAGGGGGGGGATACGCAGTATTTT. Amino acid sequence: CASKKGGDTQYF.

The chain joins TRBV5-1 to TRBJ2-2; TRBD1 is a possible D gene (6 bases). The CDR3 contains 16 residues. Trimming pared 4 bases from V and 4 bases from J, leaving 17 bases between. Germline CDR1 and CDR2: SGHRS and YFSETQ. CDR3 sequence reads: CASSGWGQGSTGELFF. For the CDR3, the DNA is TGCGCCAGCAGCGGTTGGGGCCAGGGGAGCACCGGGGAGCTGTTTTTT. Supplemented by reference TRBV5-1 and TRBJ2-2, the full variable domain reads KAGVTQTPRYLIKTRGQQVTLSCSPISGHRSVSWYQQTPGQGLQFLFEYFSETQRNKGNFPGRFSGRQFSNSRSEMNVSTLELGDSALYLCASSGWGQGSTGELFFGEGSRLTVL.

In nucleotides, the CDR3 is TGTGCCAGCAGCCAACCGAATGCAGGCGTGGACGAGCAGTACTTC. Its protein product is CASSQPNAGVDEQYF. The chain carries TRBV16 and TRBJ2-7; D is unresolved. Trimming shortened V by 2 bases and J by 5 bases, and 16 bases separated the two germline ends. The CDR3 runs to 15 residues. The germline CDR1 and CDR2 sequences are KGHSY and FQNENV. The full variable domain, its missing parts supplied by reference TRBV16 and TRBJ2-7, is GEEVAQTPKHLVRGEGQKAKLYCAPIKGHSYVFWYQQVLKNEFKFLISFQNENVFDETGMPKERFSAKCLPNSPCSLEIQATKLEDSAVYFCASSQPNAGVDEQYFGPGTRLTVT.